This TCR beta chain was observed in a study of technical replicates of blood from several donors (dated by TCRdb to between 2016 and 2019). The CDR3 runs 13 amino acids, cysteine and phenylalanine included. Only the CDR3 part of the read is kept: 39 bases, read in frame from the first base. In the germline V gene, CDR1 corresponds to MNHEY and CDR2 to SVGAGI. A distance of 17 bases separates the germline ends of V and J, which lose 5 bases and 10 bases respectively. Libraries were constructed by the immunoSEQ multiplex PCR assay. TCRdb limited this immuneACCESS table to in-frame rearrangements with V and J called. A share of clones is missing; checked studies link under half to unresolved V genes, and the rest is unexplained. The sample table lists 75,000 to 95,000 clones, 94% of them with a count of one. Roughly 0.4% of the sample goes to the ten largest clones. Worth noting for this clone: It has no known antigen specificity. One base away there is no much larger clone; base qualities are not given.

The sequence was obtained from a human donor in good health. The sample taken for sequencing was T cells isolated from PBMCs. The chain joins TRBV6-5 to TRBJ2-5; the D gene is perhaps TRBD2, on 6 matching bases. The DNA reads TGTGCCAGCAGTCCGGCGGTGTCGGGAGACCAGTACTTC. Translated, this is CASSPAVSGDQYF.